One sample yielded the 13 T cell receptor beta chains listed below, sequenced in a study of blood T cell repertoires in COVID-19. This table comes from immunoSEQ multiplex PCR, and its TCRdb copy is limited to in-frame clones, with some not included. The sample has around 160,000 clones, 80% seen once. Sequencing was carried out using peripheral blood. The origin of the receptors is a man aged 55 to 70 with active or convalescent COVID-19.

This chain connects TRBV7-3 to TRBJ2-6, with TRBD2 matching over 11 bases. Germline V lookup: CDR1 SGHTA, CDR2 FQGTGA. The CDR3 has 17 amino acids. The V segment lost 5 bases and the J segment 3 bases; nucleotides outside the gene matches: 6. CDR3 sequence: CASSPKGLADGANVLTF. Here the CDR3 DNA reads TGTGCCAGCAGCCCCAAGGGACTAGCGGATGGGGCCAACGTCCTGACTTTC.

CDR3 sequence: CASSTLNRADTQYF. The CDR3 DNA is TGTGCCAGTAGTACTCTAAATCGTGCAGATACGCAGTATTTT. The V call is TRBV19, the J call TRBJ2-3; D is unresolved. The CDR3 is 14 amino acids. Germline V lookup: CDR1 LNHDA, CDR2 SQIVND (reference sequence). V lost 4 bases and J 4 bases, leaving 12 bases between the germline ends. Drawing the rest from reference TRBV19 and TRBJ2-3, the complete variable domain is DGGITQSPKYLFRKEGQNVTLSCEQNLNHDAMYWYRQDPGQGLRLIYYSQIVNDFQKGDIAEGYSVSREKKESFPLTVTSAQKNPTAFYLCASSTLNRADTQYFGPGTRLTVL.

The chain couples TRBV4-2 to TRBJ2-7; D might be TRBD2 (5 bases). Germline V gives CDR1 LGHNA, CDR2 YNFKEQ. The CDR3 runs 16 residues. Trimming shortened V by 1 base and J by 0 bases, and 13 bases separated the two germline ends. The CDR3 DNA is TGTGCCAGCAGCCAAGCAACGGGGATGAGCTCCTACGAGCAGTACTTC. Amino acid sequence: CASSQATGMSSYEQYF.

The CDR3 coding sequence is TGCGCCAGCAGCCAAGGGACTAGCGGGAGGGCCTCTTACACAGATACGCAGTATTTT. This codes for CASSQGTSGRASYTDTQYF. The J gene is TRBJ2-3, the V gene TRBV4-3; TRBD2 agrees at 15 bases. The germline V gene encodes CDR1 LGHNA and CDR2 YSLEER. The CDR3 is 19 amino acids. V lost 1 base and J lost 2; bases outside the gene matches: 7.

V usage is TRBV7-6 and J usage is TRBJ2-1; D is unclear. V was shortened by 5 bases and J by 0 bases, with 11 bases between the two germline ends. There are 15 residues in the CDR3. The germline V gene has CDR1 SGHVS and CDR2 FNYEAQ. The CDR3 sequence is CASSPAPGSYNEQFF. The CDR3 region has the DNA TGTGCCAGCAGCCCCGCCCCGGGCTCCTACAATGAGCAGTTCTTC.

The chain is built from TRBV3-1 (or the pseudogene TRBV3-2) and TRBJ2-5; maybe TRBD1 (6 bases). Germline loops: CDR1 LGHDT, CDR2 YNNKEL (reference sequence). This CDR3 contains 17 residues. Trimming took off 4 bases at V and 5 bases at J, with 23 bases between the two ends. CDR3 coding DNA: TGTGCCAGCAGCCCCCCATTGGTGACAGGTTATGGGGAGACCCAGTACTTC. Residues: CASSPPLVTGYGETQYF.

The chain combines TRBV20-1 with TRBJ1-5; 8 nucleotides match TRBD1. The CDR3 is made up of 17 amino acids. Germline V gives CDR1 DFQATT, CDR2 SNEGSKA (reference sequence). The V segment lost 3 bases and the J segment 4 bases; nucleotides outside the gene matches: 14. This CDR3 reads CSASSIVSDRENQPQHF. In DNA form, the CDR3 reads TGCAGTGCTAGTAGCATCGTATCGGACAGGGAAAATCAGCCCCAGCATTTT.

The rearrangement uses TRBV27 and TRBJ2-7; D possibly corresponds to TRBD1 (7 bases). The CDR3 has 14 residues. In germline, CDR1 is MNHEY, CDR2 SMNVEV (reference sequence). V lost 6 bases and J lost 3, with 15 bases in between. The CDR3 loop reads CASRIQGGLYEQYF. CDR3 in DNA: TGTGCCAGCAGGATTCAGGGGGGTCTCTACGAGCAGTACTTC.

Only a few counts were recorded for this clone. The rearrangement links TRBV3-1 (or the pseudogene TRBV3-2) to TRBJ2-5, with 7 bases aligning to TRBD2. Germline V gene sequence: CDR1 LGHDT, CDR2 YNNKEL (reference sequence). The junction had 8 bases not matched to a gene; V was cut back by 8 bases and J by 5 bases. CDR3 size: 13 residues. The CDR3 here is CASAGPAGETQYF. The CDR3 nucleotides read TGTGCCAGCGCCGGACCAGCGGGGGAGACCCAGTACTTC.

The rearrangement links TRBV3-1 (or the pseudogene TRBV3-2) to TRBJ2-1; tentative D call: TRBD2 (7 bases). Trimming shortened V by 5 bases and J by 5 bases, and 16 bases separated the two germline ends. From germline, CDR1 is LGHDT and CDR2 YNNKEL (reference sequence). This CDR3 comprises 15 residues. The CDR3: CASSAKGGANNEQFF. CDR3 in DNA: TGTGCCAGCAGCGCGAAAGGGGGGGCTAACAATGAGCAGTTCTTC.

The chain carries TRBV5-1 and TRBJ2-7; D may be TRBD2 (5 bases). Between the trimmed V and J ends, which lost 0 bases and 0 bases, there was a span of 13 bases. Germline CDR1 SGHRS, CDR2 YFSETQ. The CDR3 spans 16 residues. CDR3 residues: CASSLVRGISSYEQYF. The CDR3 bases are TGCGCCAGCAGCTTGGTTCGGGGTATCTCCTCCTACGAGCAGTACTTC. The whole variable domain, filled in from reference TRBV5-1 and TRBJ2-7, reads KAGVTQTPRYLIKTRGQQVTLSCSPISGHRSVSWYQQTPGQGLQFLFEYFSETQRNKGNFPGRFSGRQFSNSRSEMNVSTLELGDSALYLCASSLVRGISSYEQYFGPGTRLTVT.

The chain couples TRBV6-5 to TRBJ1-4, with TRBD1 matching over 7 bases. The V and J ends lost 6 bases and 3 bases, in that order; junction bases with no gene match: 4. This CDR3 region has 14 residues. The germline V gene has CDR1 MNHEY and CDR2 SVGAGI. CDR3 in amino acids: CASSRQGANEKLFF. The DNA for the CDR3 is TGTGCCAGCAGCAGACAGGGAGCTAATGAAAAACTGTTTTTT.

The chain uses TRBV7-2 and TRBJ2-1; D unclear. Germline CDR1 and CDR2: SGHTA and FQGNSA. Trimming took off 1 base at V and 6 bases at J, with 13 bases between the two ends. The CDR3 has 15 amino acids. This CDR3 reads CASSLEELAVNEQFF. CDR3 sequence (DNA): TGTGCCAGCAGCTTAGAGGAATTAGCAGTCAATGAGCAGTTCTTC.